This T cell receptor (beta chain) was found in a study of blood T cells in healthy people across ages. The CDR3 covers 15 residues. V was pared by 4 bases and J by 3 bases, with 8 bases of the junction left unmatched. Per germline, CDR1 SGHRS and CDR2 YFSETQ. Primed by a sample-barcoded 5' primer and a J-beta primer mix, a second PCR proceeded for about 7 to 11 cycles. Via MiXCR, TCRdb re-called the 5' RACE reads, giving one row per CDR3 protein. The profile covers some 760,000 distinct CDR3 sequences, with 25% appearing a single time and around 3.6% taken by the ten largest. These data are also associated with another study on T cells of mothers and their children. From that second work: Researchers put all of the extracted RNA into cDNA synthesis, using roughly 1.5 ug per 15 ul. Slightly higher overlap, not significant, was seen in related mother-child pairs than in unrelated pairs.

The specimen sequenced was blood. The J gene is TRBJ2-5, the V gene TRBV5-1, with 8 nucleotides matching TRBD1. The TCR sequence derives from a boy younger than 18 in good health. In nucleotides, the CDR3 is TGCGCCAGCAGCCTTTACGGGACAGGTGAAGAGACCCAGTACTTC. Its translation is CASSLYGTGEETQYF.